These 28 T cell receptor beta chains share one sample of origin, sequenced in a study of T-cell memory formation after mild COVID-19 listed by TCRdb under 2021. Library construction relied on 5' RACE. Instrument on record: Illumina NovaSeq 6000. TCRdb reprocessed the public reads (quality trimming at Q25 with fastp, clone calling with MiXCR) and kept in-frame beta chains. One record per CDR3 amino acid sequence lists the most common genes and DNA. The sample yields more than 350,000 distinct CDR3 sequences; under 25% were counted once. The ten largest clones add up to about an eighth of the sample. Source material: PBMCs or a T cell subset sorted from them (not recorded which). The receptors come from an adult woman who had mild COVID-19 (a few samples of this study predate the infection). The sample titles of this study are shuffled in the database, so cell type and time point are left out; the donor was told from shared clones.

The sample holds many counts of this clonotype. The genes are TRBV12-3 or TRBV12-4 and TRBJ1-1; D unresolved. This CDR3 is built from 11 residues. V was cut by 2 bases and J by 11 bases, with 9 bases left in between. In DNA, the CDR3 is TGTGCCAGCAGTTTAAGCCGGGAGGCTTTCTTT. Encoded protein: CASSLSREAFF.

The chain joins TRBV20-1 to TRBJ2-3; D is perhaps TRBD1 or TRBD2 (7 bases each). The CDR3 contains 16 residues. V gave up 4 bases and J gave up 2 bases, with 19 bases separating them. Germline CDR1 DFQATT, CDR2 SNEGSKA (reference sequence). The CDR3 nucleotides are TGCAGTGCTACCCGACGACAGGGAGGGAACACAGATACGCAGTATTTT. It codes for CSATRRQGGNTDTQYF.

This clonotype was counted between two and nine times. The V gene is TRBV18, the J gene TRBJ2-4; 10 bases map to TRBD1. This CDR3 has 17 residues. Germline V lookup: CDR1 KGHSH, CDR2 LQKENI. V was pared by 4 bases and J by 7 bases, with 13 bases of the junction left unmatched. The CDR3 here is CASSLRQGATVRNIQYF. DNA for the CDR3: TGTGCCAGCTCACTAAGACAGGGGGCCACAGTGAGGAACATTCAGTACTTC. Variable domain in full (rest from reference TRBV18 and TRBJ2-4): NAGVMQNPRHLVRRRGQEARLRCSPMKGHSHVYWYRQLPEEGLKFMVYLQKENIIDESGMPKERFSAEFPKEGPSILRIQQVVRGDSAAYFCASSLRQGATVRNIQYFGAGTRLSVL.

DNA of the CDR3: TGTGCCAGCAGCTTAGCGGGAGTGGGGAATGAGCAGTTCTTC. Its protein product is CASSLAGVGNEQFF. The chain recombines TRBV11-3 with TRBJ2-1; D might be TRBD2 (6 bases). Germline CDR1 is SGHNT and CDR2 is YENEEA. V was trimmed by 1 base and J by 7 bases, leaving 11 bases between them. This CDR3 has 14 amino acids.

V and J are TRBV7-2 and TRBJ1-4; 10 positions match TRBD1. V was clipped by 5 bases and J by 8 bases; unmatched bases: 8. Germline CDR1 and CDR2: SGHTA and FQGNSA. The CDR3 totals 15 residues. DNA of the CDR3: TGTGCCAGCAGCCCGGGGGGGACAGGGGTCGAAAAACTGTTTTTT. Its translation is CASSPGGTGVEKLFF.

CDR3 DNA sequence: TGTGCCTGGACCCCGTCAGGACAGAGTTTAAGCTCCTACGAGCAGTACTTC. Translating it yields CAWTPSGQSLSSYEQYF. This chain links TRBV30 with TRBJ2-7; TRBD1 is a possible D gene (6 bases). CDR1 and CDR2 (germline): GTSNPN, SVGIG (reference sequence). V gave up 4 bases and J gave up 0 bases, with 22 bases separating them. This CDR3 comprises 17 residues.

The CDR3 reads CASSLLRRSTDTQYF. Written as DNA, the CDR3 is TGTGCCAGCAGTTTACTACGACGGAGCACAGATACGCAGTATTTT. The chain is built from TRBV12-3 or TRBV12-4 and TRBJ2-3; D not certain. Trimming cost V 2 bases and J 0 bases, with 9 bases left between them. The CDR3 runs 15 residues.

This chain uses TRBV20-1 with TRBJ2-1, with 8 bases that match TRBD2. Trimming at V came to 3 bases and at J to 3 bases, leaving 10 bases not matched to a gene. Germline values: CDR1 DFQATT, CDR2 SNEGSKA (reference sequence). The CDR3 extends over 16 amino acids. CDR3 coding DNA: TGCAGTGCTAGTAGCCGCGGCGGGGGGAGCTACAATGAGCAGTTCTTC. This sequence encodes CSASSRGGGSYNEQFF.

V usage is TRBV28 and J usage is TRBJ2-5, with D hard to call. V lost 8 bases and J lost 5, with 12 bases in between. From germline, CDR1 is MDHEN and CDR2 SYDVKM. The CDR3 runs to 12 residues. The CDR3 DNA follows: TGTGCCAGCCCCTGGCTTCGTGAGACCCAGTACTTC. Translation gives CASPWLRETQYF.

This chain connects TRBV24-1 to TRBJ2-3, with 8 bases aligning to TRBD2. The CDR3 contains 15 residues. The J segment lost 3 bases and the V segment lost 8 bases, leaving 9 bases of the junction unmatched. Germline V gene lookup returns CDR1 KGHDR and CDR2 SFDVKD. The CDR3 is CATMGAGEGTDTQYF. The CDR3 DNA reads TGTGCCACCATGGGAGCGGGAGAGGGGACAGATACGCAGTATTTT.

This clonotype was seen just once. V is TRBV11-2 and J is TRBJ2-5; 10 nucleotides line up with TRBD2. The germline gives CDR1 SGHAT, CDR2 FQNNGV. Trimming at V came to 5 bases and at J to 4 bases, leaving 4 bases not matched to a gene. CDR3 length: 14 amino acids. The CDR3 DNA is TGTGCCAGCAGCCTCTGGACTAGCGGAGAGACCCAGTACTTC. Translation: CASSLWTSGETQYF.

The J gene is TRBJ2-7, the V gene TRBV7-2; TRBD2 is a possible D gene (5 bases). Germline V lookup: CDR1 SGHTA, CDR2 FQGNSA. The CDR3 is 17 residues long. Trimming shortened V by 5 bases and J by 2 bases, and 22 bases separated the two germline ends. The chain's CDR3 is CASSLAKSTGSTYEQYF. CDR3 nucleotides: TGTGCCAGCAGCCTTGCTAAGTCCACGGGGAGTACCTACGAGCAGTACTTC.

The chain combines TRBV4-1 with TRBJ2-1; 10 bases are shared with TRBD2. The CDR3 sequence is 15 residues long. Germline CDR1 is MGHRA and CDR2 is YSYEKL. Unmatched junction bases numbered 6, after V lost 4 bases and J lost 6 bases. This CDR3 is CASSPSGGARNEQFF. DNA of the CDR3: TGCGCCAGCAGCCCCAGCGGGGGGGCCCGCAATGAGCAGTTCTTC.

This sequence joins TRBV5-6 and TRBJ2-1; no clear D. The V end was cut by 4 bases, the J end by 2 bases, with 16 bases between. Germline-derived CDR1 and CDR2 are SGHDT and YYEEEE. The CDR3 extends over 16 amino acids. In DNA, the CDR3 is TGTGCCAGCAGCCTGGATCTCTCTACTACCTACAATGAGCAGTTCTTC. Translated: CASSLDLSTTYNEQFF.

The table lists this clonotype with many counts. The genes are TRBV5-1 and TRBJ2-5; 8 nucleotides align to TRBD1. There are 18 residues in the CDR3. Germline CDR1 reads SGHRS; CDR2 reads YFSETQ. The junction had 13 bases not matched to a gene; V was cut back by 0 bases and J by 3 bases. CDR3 coding DNA: TGCGCCAGCAGCTTGGTGCAGGGGGCTAGCCAAATGGAAGAGACCCAGTACTTC. Translation: CASSLVQGASQMEETQYF.

Here the CDR3 reads CASSVGRGSATEAFF. The CDR3 nucleotides read TGTGCCAGCAGCGTAGGCAGGGGGTCGGCAACTGAAGCTTTCTTT. This chain uses TRBV9 with TRBJ1-1; 7 bases line up with TRBD1. Germline V lookup: CDR1 SGDLS, CDR2 YYNGEE. This CDR3 has 15 residues. J gave up 5 bases and V 0 bases, and 7 bases lay outside the gene matches.

This clonotype was detected a few times. The genes are TRBV29-1 and TRBJ2-2; 8 bases fit TRBD1. V was clipped by 6 bases and J by 7 bases; unmatched bases: 7. This CDR3 is built from 13 residues. From germline, CDR1 is SQVTM and CDR2 ANQGSEA. In DNA form, the CDR3 reads TGCAGCGTGTCGACAGGGGATGGCGGGGAGCTGTTTTTT. Translated: CSVSTGDGGELFF.

The J gene is TRBJ2-7, the V gene TRBV27; 8 bases map to TRBD2. V gave up 3 bases and J gave up 4 bases; unmatched junction bases: 5. The CDR3 runs to 14 residues. Germline values: CDR1 MNHEY, CDR2 SMNVEV (reference sequence). CDR3 sequence: CASSFVAGTYEQYF. For the CDR3, the DNA is TGTGCCAGCAGTTTTGTAGCGGGAACATACGAGCAGTACTTC.

The chain couples TRBV5-1 to TRBJ2-7, with a possible D match to TRBD2 (5 bases). The V end lost 0 bases, the J end lost 5 bases, and 15 bases lay between the germline ends. In germline, CDR1 is SGHRS, CDR2 YFSETQ. There are 15 residues in the CDR3. The CDR3 sequence: CASSLEAGLGDEQYF. The CDR3 region has the DNA TGCGCCAGCAGCTTGGAGGCAGGACTTGGCGACGAGCAGTACTTC.

The chain carries TRBV24-1 and TRBJ2-5, with D perhaps matching TRBD1 or TRBD2 (5 bases each). Per the germline V gene, CDR1 is KGHDR and CDR2 is SFDVKD. Trimming stripped 4 bases from V and 4 bases from J, with 12 bases between. The CDR3 consists of 14 residues. The CDR3: CATSETGPAETQYF. In DNA form, the CDR3 reads TGTGCCACCAGTGAAACGGGGCCCGCAGAGACCCAGTACTTC.

This clonotype was seen a handful of times. The chain carries TRBV6-6 and TRBJ2-1; D gene uncertain. Trimming pared 6 bases from V and 7 bases from J, leaving 7 bases between. CDR3 length: 11 amino acids. CDR1 is MNHNY and CDR2 is SVGAGI in the germline V gene (reference sequence). In nucleotides, the CDR3 is TGTGCCAGCAGAAAAATAAATGAGCAGTTCTTC. Translated: CASRKINEQFF.

Ten or more counts support this clonotype. The V call is TRBV20-1, the J call TRBJ1-5; the D gene is possibly TRBD1 (5 bases). Trimming removed 3 bases from V and 6 bases from J, with 15 bases in between. The CDR3 spans 14 residues. CDR1 DFQATT and CDR2 SNEGSKA come from the germline V gene (reference sequence). CDR3 residues: CSASRGLVTQPQHF. CDR3 DNA sequence: TGCAGTGCTAGTCGGGGGTTAGTCACTCAGCCCCAGCATTTT.

The chain carries TRBV5-1 and TRBJ1-4; D is undetermined. V shed 0 bases and J shed 6 bases, with 6 bases lying between them. Germline CDR1 and CDR2: SGHRS and YFSETQ. This CDR3 has 13 amino acids. The CDR3 DNA reads TGCGCCAGCAGCTTGGACAACGATGAAAAACTGTTTTTT. It specifies CASSLDNDEKLFF.

The rearrangement uses TRBV29-1 and TRBJ1-2, with 8 bases fitting TRBD1. CDR3 length equals 11 residues. V dropped 6 bases and J dropped 10; count of bases not matched to a gene: 7. Germline V gene data show CDR1 as SQVTM and CDR2 as ANQGSEA. CDR3 region: CSVTGASPYTF. The CDR3 DNA reads as TGCAGCGTGACAGGGGCTTCTCCCTACACCTTC. Full variable domain (outside the CDR3, taken from reference TRBV29-1 and TRBJ1-2): SAVISQKPSRDICQRGTSLTIQCQVDSQVTMMFWYRQQPGQSLTLIATANQGSEATYESGFVIDKFPISRPNLTFSTLTVSNMSPEDSSIYLCSVTGASPYTFGSGTRLTVV.

V is TRBV2 and J is TRBJ2-1; possible D gene TRBD1, 6 bases. The CDR3 runs to 14 residues. Germline V gene data show CDR1 as SNHLY and CDR2 as FYNNEI. The V and J ends lost 6 bases and 1 base respectively, with 10 bases between them. The CDR3 sequence: CASRPRGSYNEQFF. DNA of the CDR3: TGTGCCAGCAGGCCTAGGGGGTCCTACAATGAGCAGTTCTTC.

The chain carries TRBV4-1 and TRBJ1-1, with D uncertain. The CDR3 consists of 14 residues. Germline-derived CDR1 and CDR2 are MGHRA and YSYEKL. The germline V and J ends were trimmed by 0 bases and 1 base, with 6 bases remaining between them. The CDR3 DNA sequence: TGCGCCAGCAGCCAAGATCTGTGGAACACTGAAGCTTTCTTT. This encodes CASSQDLWNTEAFF.

This clonotype occurred a few times. V is TRBV5-6 and J is TRBJ1-1, with no clear D. V lost 1 base and J lost 0, with 7 bases in between. Germline-derived CDR1 and CDR2 are SGHDT and YYEEEE. This CDR3 has 14 amino acids. CDR3 in DNA: TGTGCCAGCAGCTTGAATCTGTTGAACACTGAAGCTTTCTTT. Its translation is CASSLNLLNTEAFF. Full variable domain (missing parts from reference TRBV5-6 and TRBJ1-1): DAGVTQSPTHLIKTRGQQVTLRCSPKSGHDTVSWYQQALGQGPQFIFQYYEEEERQRGNFPDRFSGHQFPNYSSELNVNALLLGDSALYLCASSLNLLNTEAFFGQGTRLTVV.

The rearrangement uses TRBV7-6 and TRBJ2-7, with 7 bases aligning to TRBD1. The CDR3 has 15 amino acids. CDR1 SGHVS and CDR2 FNYEAQ come from the germline V gene. V was pared by 1 base and J by 4 bases, with 7 bases of the junction left unmatched. In DNA, the CDR3 is TGTGCCAGCAGCTTAGAGGGACAGCCACAATACGAGCAGTACTTC. The encoded protein is CASSLEGQPQYEQYF.